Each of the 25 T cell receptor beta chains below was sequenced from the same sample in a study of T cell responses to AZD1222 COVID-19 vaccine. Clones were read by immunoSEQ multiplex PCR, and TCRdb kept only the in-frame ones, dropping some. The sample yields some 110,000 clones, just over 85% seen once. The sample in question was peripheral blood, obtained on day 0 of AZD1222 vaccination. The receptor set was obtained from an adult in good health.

The CDR3 region is CASSQEYGQTHQPQHF. For the CDR3, the DNA is TGCGCCAGCAGCCAAGAGTACGGACAGACTCATCAGCCCCAGCATTTT. The chain couples TRBV4-3 to TRBJ1-5, with D possibly TRBD1 on 6 matching bases. Germline lookup yields CDR1 LGHNA and CDR2 YSLEER. V was shortened by 0 bases and J by 5 bases, with 14 bases between the two germline ends. The CDR3 loop spans 16 amino acids.

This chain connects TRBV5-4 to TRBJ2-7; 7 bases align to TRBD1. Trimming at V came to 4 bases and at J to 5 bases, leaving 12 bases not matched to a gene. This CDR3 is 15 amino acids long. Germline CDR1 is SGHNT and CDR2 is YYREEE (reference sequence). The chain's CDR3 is CASSRGYRGHNEQYF. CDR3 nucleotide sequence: TGTGCCAGCAGCAGGGGATACAGGGGACATAACGAGCAGTACTTC.

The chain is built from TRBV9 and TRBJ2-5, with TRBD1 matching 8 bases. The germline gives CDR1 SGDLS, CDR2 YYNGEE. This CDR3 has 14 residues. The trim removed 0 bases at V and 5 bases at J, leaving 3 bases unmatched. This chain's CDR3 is CASSVVDRAETQYF. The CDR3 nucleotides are TGTGCCAGCAGCGTAGTGGACAGGGCTGAGACCCAGTACTTC.

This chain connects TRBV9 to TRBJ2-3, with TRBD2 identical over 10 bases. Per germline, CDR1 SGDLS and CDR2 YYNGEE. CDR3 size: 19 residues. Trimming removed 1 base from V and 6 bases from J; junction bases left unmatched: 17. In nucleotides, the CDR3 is TGTGCCAGCAGCGTAAGTGGGGCTAGCGGGGGTCTCCGATTGGATACGCAGTATTTT. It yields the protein CASSVSGASGGLRLDTQYF.

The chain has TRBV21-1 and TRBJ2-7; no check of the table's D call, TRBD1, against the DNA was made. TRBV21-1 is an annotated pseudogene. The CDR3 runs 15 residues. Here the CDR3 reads CASTTTGQSSYEQYF. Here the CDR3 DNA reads TGTGCCAGCACGACCACTGGGCAGAGTTCCTACGAGCAGTACTTC.

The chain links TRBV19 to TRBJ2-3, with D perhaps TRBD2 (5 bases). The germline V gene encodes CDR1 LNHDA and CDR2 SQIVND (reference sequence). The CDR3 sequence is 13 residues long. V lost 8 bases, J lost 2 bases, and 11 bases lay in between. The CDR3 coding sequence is TGTGCCAGTCGGGGAAGGGCCACAGATACGCAGTATTTT. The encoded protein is CASRGRATDTQYF.

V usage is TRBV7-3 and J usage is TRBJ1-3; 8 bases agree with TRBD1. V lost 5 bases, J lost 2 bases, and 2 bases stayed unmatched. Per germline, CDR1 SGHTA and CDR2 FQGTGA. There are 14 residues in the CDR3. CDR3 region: CASSLQGAGNTIYF. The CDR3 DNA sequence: TGTGCCAGCAGCCTACAGGGGGCTGGAAACACCATATATTTT.

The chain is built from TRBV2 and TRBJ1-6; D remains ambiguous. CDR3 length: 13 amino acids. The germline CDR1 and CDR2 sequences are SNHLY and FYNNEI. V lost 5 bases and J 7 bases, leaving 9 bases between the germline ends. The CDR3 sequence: CASSLWENSPLHF. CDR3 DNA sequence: TGTGCCAGCAGTCTCTGGGAGAATTCACCCCTCCACTTT.

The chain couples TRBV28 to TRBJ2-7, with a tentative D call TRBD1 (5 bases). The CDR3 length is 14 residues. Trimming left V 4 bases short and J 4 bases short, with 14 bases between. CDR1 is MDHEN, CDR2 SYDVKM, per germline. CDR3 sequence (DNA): TGTGCCAGCAGTTCAACCCCCAGGGCTTACGAGCAGTACTTC. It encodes CASSSTPRAYEQYF. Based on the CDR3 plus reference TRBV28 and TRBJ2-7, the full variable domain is DVKVTQSSRYLVKRTGEKVFLECVQDMDHENMFWYRQDPGLGLRLIYFSYDVKMKEKGDIPEGYSVSREKKERFSLILESASTNQTSMYLCASSSTPRAYEQYFGPGTRLTVT.

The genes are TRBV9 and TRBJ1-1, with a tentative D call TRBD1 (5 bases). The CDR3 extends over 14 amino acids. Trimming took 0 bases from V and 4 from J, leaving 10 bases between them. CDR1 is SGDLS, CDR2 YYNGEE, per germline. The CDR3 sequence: CASSVGGSATEAFF. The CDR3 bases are TGTGCCAGCAGCGTAGGGGGCAGTGCCACTGAAGCTTTCTTT.

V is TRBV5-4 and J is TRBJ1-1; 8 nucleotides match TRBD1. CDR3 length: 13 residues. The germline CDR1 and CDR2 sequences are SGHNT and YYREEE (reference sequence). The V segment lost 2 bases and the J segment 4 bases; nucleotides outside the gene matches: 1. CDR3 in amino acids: CASSFTGGTEAFF. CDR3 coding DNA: TGTGCCAGCAGCTTCACAGGGGGCACTGAAGCTTTCTTT.

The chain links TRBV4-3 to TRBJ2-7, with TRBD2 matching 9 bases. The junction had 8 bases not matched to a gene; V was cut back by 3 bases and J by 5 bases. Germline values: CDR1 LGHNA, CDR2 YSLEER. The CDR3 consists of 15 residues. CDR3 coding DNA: TGCGCCAGCAGCCAGGGGAGCGGGAGGCCCAACGAGCAGTACTTC. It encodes CASSQGSGRPNEQYF.

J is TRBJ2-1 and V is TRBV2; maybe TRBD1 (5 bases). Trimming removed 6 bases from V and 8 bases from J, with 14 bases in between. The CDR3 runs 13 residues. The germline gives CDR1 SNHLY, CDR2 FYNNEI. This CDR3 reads CASRKTVWDEQFF. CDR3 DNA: TGTGCCAGCAGGAAGACAGTATGGGATGAGCAGTTCTTC.

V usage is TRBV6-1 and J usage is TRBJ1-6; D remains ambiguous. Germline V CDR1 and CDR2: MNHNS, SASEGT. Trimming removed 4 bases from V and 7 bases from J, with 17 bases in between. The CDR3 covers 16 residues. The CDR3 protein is CASSATPTDVNSPLHF. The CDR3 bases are TGTGCCAGCAGTGCAACCCCGACGGATGTCAATTCACCCCTCCACTTT.

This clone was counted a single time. As DNA, the CDR3 is TGTGCCAGCACCCCAACGGGGGTTCCTCAGCCCCAGCATTTT. Translation gives CASTPTGVPQPQHF. The chain joins TRBV28 to TRBJ1-5, with D maybe TRBD1 (5 bases). V lost 7 bases to trimming and J lost 6 bases, with 16 bases between them. The CDR3 is 14 amino acids. From germline, CDR1 is MDHEN and CDR2 SYDVKM.

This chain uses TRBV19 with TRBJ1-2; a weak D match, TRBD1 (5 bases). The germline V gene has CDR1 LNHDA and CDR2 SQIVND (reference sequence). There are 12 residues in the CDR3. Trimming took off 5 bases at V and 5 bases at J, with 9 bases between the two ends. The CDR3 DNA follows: TGTGCCAGTAGTCTTCAGGGTTATGGCTACACCTTC. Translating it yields CASSLQGYGYTF.

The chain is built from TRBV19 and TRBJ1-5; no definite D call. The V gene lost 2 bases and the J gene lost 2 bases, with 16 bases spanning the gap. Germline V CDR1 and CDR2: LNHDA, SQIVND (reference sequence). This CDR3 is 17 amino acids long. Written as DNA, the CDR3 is TGTGCCAGTAGTATATCGGCCGGAACGGCGGGCAATCAGCCCCAGCATTTT. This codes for CASSISAGTAGNQPQHF.

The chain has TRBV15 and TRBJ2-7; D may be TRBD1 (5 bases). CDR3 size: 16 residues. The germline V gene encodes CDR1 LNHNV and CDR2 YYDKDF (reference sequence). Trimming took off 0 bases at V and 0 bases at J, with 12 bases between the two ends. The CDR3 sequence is CATSRDPAGHSYEQYF. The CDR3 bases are TGTGCCACCAGCAGAGATCCAGCAGGGCACTCCTACGAGCAGTACTTC.

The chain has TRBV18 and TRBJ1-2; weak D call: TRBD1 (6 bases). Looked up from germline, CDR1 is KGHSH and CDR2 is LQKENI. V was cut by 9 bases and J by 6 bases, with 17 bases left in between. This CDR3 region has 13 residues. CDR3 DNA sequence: TGTGCCAGTCTATCGGGGCAGGGGAATGGCTACACCTTC. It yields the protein CASLSGQGNGYTF.

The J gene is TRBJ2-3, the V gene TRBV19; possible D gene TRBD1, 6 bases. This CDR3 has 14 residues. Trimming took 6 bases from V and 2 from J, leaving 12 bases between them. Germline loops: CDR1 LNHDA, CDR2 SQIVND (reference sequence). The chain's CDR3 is CASSPGQTTDTQYF. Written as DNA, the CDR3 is TGTGCCAGTAGCCCGGGACAAACCACAGATACGCAGTATTTT.

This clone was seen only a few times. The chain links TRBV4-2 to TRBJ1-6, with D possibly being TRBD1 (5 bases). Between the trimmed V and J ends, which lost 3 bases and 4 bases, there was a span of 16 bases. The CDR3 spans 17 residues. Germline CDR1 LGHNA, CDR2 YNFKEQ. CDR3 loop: CASSQRDGGAYNSPLHF. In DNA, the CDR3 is TGTGCCAGCAGCCAGAGGGACGGTGGGGCTTATAATTCACCCCTCCACTTT.

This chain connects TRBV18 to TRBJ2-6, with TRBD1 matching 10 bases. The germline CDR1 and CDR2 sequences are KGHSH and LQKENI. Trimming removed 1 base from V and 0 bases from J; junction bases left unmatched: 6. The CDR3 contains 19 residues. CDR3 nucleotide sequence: TGTGCCAGCTCACCACTACCGGGACAGGGGTTCTCTGGGGCCAACGTCCTGACTTTC. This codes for CASSPLPGQGFSGANVLTF. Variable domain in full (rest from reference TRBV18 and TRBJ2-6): NAGVMQNPRHLVRRRGQEARLRCSPMKGHSHVYWYRQLPEEGLKFMVYLQKENIIDESGMPKERFSAEFPKEGPSILRIQQVVRGDSAAYFCASSPLPGQGFSGANVLTFGAGSRLTVL.

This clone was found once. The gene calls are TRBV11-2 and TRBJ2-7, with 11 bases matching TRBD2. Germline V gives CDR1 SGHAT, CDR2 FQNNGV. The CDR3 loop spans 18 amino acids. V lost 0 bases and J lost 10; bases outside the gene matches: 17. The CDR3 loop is CASSLDRRTSGPGTYQYF. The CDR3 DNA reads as TGTGCCAGCAGCTTAGATCGGCGGACTAGCGGGCCCGGGACGTATCAGTACTTC.

CDR3: CASRQGASETQYF. DNA of the CDR3: TGCGCCAGTCGACAGGGGGCTAGCGAGACCCAGTACTTC. The rearrangement joins TRBV5-1 to TRBJ2-5, with TRBD1 matching over 10 bases. Germline V gene sequence: CDR1 SGHRS, CDR2 YFSETQ. This CDR3 is built from 13 residues. Trimming at V came to 8 bases and at J to 5 bases, leaving 6 bases not matched to a gene.

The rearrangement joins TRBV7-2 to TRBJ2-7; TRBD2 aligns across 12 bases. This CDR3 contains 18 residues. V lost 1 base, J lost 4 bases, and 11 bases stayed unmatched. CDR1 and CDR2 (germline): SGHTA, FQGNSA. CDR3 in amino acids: CASSLGSLAGGLMYEQYF. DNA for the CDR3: TGTGCCAGCAGCTTAGGGTCGCTAGCGGGAGGGCTCATGTACGAGCAGTACTTC.